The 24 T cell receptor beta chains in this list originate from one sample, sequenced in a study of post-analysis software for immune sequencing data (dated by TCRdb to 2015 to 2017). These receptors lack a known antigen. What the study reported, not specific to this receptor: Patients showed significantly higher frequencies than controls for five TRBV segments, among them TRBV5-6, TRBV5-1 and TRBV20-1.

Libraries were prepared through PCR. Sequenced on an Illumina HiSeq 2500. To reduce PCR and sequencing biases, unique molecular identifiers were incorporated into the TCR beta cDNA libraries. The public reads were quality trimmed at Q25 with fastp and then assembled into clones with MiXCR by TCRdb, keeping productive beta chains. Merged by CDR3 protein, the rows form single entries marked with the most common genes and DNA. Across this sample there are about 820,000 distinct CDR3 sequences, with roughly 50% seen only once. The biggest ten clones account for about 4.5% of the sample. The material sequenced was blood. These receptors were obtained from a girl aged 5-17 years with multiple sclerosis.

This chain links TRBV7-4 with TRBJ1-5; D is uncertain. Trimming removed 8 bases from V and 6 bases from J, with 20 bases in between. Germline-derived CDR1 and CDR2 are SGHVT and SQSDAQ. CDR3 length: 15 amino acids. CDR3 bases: TGTGCCAGCGAGGTGGGCCATCGACCAGGTCAGCCCCAGCATTTT. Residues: CASEVGHRPGQPQHF.

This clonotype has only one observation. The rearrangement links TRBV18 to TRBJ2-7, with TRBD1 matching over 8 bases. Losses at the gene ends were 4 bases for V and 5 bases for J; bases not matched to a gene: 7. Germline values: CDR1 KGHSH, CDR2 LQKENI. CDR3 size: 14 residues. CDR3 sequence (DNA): TGTGCCAGCTCACAAGGACAGGGACTCGACGAGCAGTACTTC. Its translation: CASSQGQGLDEQYF.

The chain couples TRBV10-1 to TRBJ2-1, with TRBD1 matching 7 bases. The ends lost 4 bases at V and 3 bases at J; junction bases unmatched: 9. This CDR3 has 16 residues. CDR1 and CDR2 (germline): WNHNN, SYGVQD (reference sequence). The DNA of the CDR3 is TGCGCCAGCAGTGGTAAGGACAGGCTACGCTACAATGAGCAGTTCTTC. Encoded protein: CASSGKDRLRYNEQFF.

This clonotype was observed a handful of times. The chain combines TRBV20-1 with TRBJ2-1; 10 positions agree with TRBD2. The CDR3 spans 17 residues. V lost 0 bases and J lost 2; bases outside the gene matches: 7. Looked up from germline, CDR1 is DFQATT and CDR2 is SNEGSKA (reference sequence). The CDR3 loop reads CSARDPLAGEPYNEQFF. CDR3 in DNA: TGCAGTGCTAGAGACCCGCTAGCGGGGGAACCCTACAATGAGCAGTTCTTC.

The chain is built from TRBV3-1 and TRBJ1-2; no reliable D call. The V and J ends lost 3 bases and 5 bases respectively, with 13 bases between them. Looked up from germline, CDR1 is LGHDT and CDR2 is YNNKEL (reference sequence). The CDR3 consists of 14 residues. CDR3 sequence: CASSHGVRTYGYTF. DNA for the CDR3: TGTGCCAGCAGCCATGGGGTACGTACTTATGGCTACACCTTC.

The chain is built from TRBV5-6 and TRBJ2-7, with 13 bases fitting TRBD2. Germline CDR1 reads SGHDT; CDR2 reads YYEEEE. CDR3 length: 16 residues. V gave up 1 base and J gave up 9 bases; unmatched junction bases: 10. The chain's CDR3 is CASSLKPGLAGNVQYF. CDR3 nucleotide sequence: TGTGCCAGCAGCTTGAAACCGGGACTAGCGGGAAACGTGCAGTACTTC.

The DNA of the CDR3 is TGTGCCAGCAGCTTAGCGGGACAGGTGGAGACCCAGTACTTC. Encoded protein: CASSLAGQVETQYF. V gene TRBV7-7 combines with J gene TRBJ2-5; 8 nucleotides match TRBD1. This CDR3 region has 14 residues. Trimming cost V 0 bases and J 5 bases; bases outside gene matches: 2. Germline V gives CDR1 SSHAT, CDR2 FNYEAQ (reference sequence).

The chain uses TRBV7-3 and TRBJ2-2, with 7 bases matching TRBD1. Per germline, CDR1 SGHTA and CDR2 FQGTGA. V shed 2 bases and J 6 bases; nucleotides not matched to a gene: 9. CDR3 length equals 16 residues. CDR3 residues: CASSLEAGGAPGELFF. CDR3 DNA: TGTGCCAGCAGCTTAGAGGCAGGGGGAGCTCCCGGGGAGCTGTTTTTT.

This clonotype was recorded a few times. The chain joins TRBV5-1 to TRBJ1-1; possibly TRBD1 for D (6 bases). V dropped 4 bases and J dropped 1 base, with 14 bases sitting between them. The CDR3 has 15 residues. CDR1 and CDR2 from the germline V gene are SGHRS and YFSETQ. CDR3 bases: TGCGCCAGCAGCCCCCTCGGAGGGGGGAACACTGAAGCTTTCTTT. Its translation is CASSPLGGGNTEAFF.

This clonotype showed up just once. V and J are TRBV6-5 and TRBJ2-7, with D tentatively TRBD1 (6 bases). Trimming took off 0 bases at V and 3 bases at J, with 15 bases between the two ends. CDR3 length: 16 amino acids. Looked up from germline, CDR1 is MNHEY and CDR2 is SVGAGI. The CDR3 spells CASSYSINRENYEQYF. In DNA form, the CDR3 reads TGTGCCAGCAGTTACTCTATCAACAGGGAGAACTACGAGCAGTACTTC.

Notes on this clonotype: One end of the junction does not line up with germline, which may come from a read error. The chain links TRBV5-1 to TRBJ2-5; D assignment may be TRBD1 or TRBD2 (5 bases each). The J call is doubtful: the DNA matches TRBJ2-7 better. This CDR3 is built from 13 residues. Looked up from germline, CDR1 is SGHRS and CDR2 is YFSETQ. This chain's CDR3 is CTSSPGTATEQYF. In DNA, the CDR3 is TGCACCAGCAGCCCCGGGACCGCGACCGAGCAGTACTTC.

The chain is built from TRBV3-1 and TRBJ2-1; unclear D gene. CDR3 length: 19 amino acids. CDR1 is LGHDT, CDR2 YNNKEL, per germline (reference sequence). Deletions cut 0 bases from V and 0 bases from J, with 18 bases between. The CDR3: CASSQDLGNILSSYNEQFF. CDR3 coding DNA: TGTGCCAGCAGCCAAGATCTGGGGAACATCTTGAGCTCCTACAATGAGCAGTTCTTC.

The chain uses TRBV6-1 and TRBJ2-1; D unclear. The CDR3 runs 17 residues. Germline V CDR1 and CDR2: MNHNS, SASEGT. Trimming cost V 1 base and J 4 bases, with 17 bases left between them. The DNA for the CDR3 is TGTGCCAGCAGTGAAGGGCTTCCACCGATTGCGTACAATGAGCAGTTCTTC. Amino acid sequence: CASSEGLPPIAYNEQFF.

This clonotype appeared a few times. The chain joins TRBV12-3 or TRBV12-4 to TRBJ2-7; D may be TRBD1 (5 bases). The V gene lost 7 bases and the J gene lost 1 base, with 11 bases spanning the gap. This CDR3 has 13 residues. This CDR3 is CASKPGMSYEQYF. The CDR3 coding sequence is TGTGCCAGCAAACCAGGGATGTCCTACGAGCAGTACTTC.

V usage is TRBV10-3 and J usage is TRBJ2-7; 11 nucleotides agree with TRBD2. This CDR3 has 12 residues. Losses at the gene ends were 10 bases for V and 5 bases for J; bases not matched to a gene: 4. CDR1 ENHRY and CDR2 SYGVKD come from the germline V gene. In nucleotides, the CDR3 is TGTGCCAGTAGCGGGAGGGGGGACGAGCAGTACTTC. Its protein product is CASSGRGDEQYF.

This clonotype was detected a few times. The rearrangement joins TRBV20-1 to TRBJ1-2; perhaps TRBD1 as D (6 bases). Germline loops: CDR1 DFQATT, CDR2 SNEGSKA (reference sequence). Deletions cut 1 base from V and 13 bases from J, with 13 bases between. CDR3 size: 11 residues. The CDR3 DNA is TGCAGTGCTAGAGTAAACAGGGCGAGCACCTTC. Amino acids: CSARVNRASTF.

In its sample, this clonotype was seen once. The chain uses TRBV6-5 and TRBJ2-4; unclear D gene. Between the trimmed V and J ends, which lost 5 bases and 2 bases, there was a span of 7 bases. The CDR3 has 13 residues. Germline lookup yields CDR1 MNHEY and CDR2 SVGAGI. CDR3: CASSPLPKNIQYF. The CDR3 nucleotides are TGTGCCAGCAGTCCCCTTCCCAAAAACATTCAGTACTTC.

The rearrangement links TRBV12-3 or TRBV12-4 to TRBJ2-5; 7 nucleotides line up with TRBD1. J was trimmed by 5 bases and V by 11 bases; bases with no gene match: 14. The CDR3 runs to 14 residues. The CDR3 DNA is TGTGCCTGTTCCAAGGGGGCCTCTCGGGAGACCCAGTACTTC. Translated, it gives CACSKGASRETQYF.

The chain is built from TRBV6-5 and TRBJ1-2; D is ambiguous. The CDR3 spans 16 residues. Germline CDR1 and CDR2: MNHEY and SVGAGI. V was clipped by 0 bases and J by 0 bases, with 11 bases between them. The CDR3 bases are TGTGCCAGCAGTTACTCGAAGACGACGACTAACTATGGCTACACCTTC. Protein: CASSYSKTTTNYGYTF.

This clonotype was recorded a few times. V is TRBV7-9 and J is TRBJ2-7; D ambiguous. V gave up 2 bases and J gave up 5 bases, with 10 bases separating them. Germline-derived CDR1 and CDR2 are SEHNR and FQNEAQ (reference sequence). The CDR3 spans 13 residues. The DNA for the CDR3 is TGTGCCAGCAGCTTACTACAGTTCAACGAGCAGTACTTC. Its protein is CASSLLQFNEQYF.

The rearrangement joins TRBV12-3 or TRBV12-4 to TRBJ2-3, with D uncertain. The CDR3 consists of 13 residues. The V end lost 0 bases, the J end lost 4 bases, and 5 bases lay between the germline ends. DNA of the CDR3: TGTGCCAGCAGTTTAGCGGTGTCAGATACGCAGTATTTT. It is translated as CASSLAVSDTQYF.

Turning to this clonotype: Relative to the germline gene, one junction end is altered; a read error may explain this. The CDR3 is CASRLTVQETQYF. CDR3 coding DNA: TGCGCCAGCCGCTTGACAGTCCAAGAGACCCAGTACTTC. The chain recombines TRBV5-1 with TRBJ2-5, with D possibly being TRBD1 (5 bases). This CDR3 is built from 13 residues. Germline V lookup: CDR1 SGHRS, CDR2 YFSETQ. The entire variable domain, with the rest obtained from reference TRBV5-1 and TRBJ2-5, is as follows: KAGVTQTPRYLIKTRGQQVTLSCSPISGHRSVSWYQQTPGQGLQFLFEYFSETQRNKGNFPGRFSGRQFSNSRSEMNVSTLELGDSALYLCASRLTVQETQYFGPGTRLLVL.

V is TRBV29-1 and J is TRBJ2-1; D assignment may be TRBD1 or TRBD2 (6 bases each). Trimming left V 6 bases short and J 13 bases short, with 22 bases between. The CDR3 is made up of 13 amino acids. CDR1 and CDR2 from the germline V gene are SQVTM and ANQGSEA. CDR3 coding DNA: TGCAGCGTAGGGACCGGGACCACGGGGGCTCAGTTCTTC. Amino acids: CSVGTGTTGAQFF.

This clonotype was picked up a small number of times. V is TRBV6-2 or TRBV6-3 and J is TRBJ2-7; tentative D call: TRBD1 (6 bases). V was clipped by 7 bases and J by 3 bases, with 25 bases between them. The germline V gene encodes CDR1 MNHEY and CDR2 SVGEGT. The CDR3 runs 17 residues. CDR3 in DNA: TGTGCCAGCACCTCACCACAGGGACGTTCCCTACTCTACGAGCAGTACTTC. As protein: CASTSPQGRSLLYEQYF.